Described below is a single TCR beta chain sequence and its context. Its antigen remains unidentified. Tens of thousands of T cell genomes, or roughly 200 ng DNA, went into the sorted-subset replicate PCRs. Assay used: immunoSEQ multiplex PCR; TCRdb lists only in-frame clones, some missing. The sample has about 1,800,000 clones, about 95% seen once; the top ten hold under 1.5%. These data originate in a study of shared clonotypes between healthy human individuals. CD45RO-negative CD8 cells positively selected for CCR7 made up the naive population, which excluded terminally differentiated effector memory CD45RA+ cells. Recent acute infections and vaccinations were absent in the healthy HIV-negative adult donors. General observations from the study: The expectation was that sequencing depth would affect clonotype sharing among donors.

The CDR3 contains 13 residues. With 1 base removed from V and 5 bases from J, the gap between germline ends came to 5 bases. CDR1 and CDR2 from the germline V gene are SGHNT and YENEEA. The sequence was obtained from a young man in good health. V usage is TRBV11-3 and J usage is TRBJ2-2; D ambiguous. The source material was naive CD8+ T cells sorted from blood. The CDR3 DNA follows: TGTGCCAGCAGCTTAGTTCTTACCGGGGAGCTGTTTTTT. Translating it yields CASSLVLTGELFF.